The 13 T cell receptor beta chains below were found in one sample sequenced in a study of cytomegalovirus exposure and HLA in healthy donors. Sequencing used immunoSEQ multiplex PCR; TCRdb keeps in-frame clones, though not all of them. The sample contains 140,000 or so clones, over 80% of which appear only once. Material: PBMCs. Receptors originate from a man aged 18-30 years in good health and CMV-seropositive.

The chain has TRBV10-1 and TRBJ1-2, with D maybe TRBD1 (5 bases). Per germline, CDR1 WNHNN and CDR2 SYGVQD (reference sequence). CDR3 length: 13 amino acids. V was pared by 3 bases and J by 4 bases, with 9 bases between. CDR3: CASSDGGSYGYTF. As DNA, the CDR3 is TGCGCCAGCAGTGACGGGGGGTCCTATGGCTACACCTTC.

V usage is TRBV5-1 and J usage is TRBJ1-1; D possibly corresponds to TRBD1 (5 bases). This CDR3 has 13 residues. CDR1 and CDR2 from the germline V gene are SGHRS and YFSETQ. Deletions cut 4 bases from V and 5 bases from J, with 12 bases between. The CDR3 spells CASSTGRGTEAFF. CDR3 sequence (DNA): TGCGCCAGCAGCACAGGTAGGGGAACTGAAGCTTTCTTT.

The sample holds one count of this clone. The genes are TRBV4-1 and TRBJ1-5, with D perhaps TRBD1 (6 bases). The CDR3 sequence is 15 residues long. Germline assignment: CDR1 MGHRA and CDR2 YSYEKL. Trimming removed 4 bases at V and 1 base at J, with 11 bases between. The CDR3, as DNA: TGCGCCAGCAGCCCGCAGGGGTTAAGCAATCAGCCCCAGCATTTT. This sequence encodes CASSPQGLSNQPQHF.

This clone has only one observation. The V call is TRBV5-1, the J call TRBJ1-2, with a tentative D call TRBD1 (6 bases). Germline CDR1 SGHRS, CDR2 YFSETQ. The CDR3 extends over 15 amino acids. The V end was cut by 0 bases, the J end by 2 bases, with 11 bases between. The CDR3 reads CASSLAAGENYGYTF. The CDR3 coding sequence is TGCGCCAGCAGCTTGGCGGCAGGGGAAAACTATGGCTACACCTTC.

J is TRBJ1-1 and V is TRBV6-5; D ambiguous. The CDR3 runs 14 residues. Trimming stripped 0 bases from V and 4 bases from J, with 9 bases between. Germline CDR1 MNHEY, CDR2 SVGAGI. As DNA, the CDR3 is TGTGCCAGCAGTTACTCCCTTGTCGGCACTGAAGCTTTCTTT. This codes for CASSYSLVGTEAFF.

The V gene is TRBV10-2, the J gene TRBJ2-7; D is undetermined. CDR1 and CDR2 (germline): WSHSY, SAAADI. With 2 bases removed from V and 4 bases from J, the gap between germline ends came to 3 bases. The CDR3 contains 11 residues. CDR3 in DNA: TGCGCCAGCAGTGAGGTATACGAGCAGTACTTC. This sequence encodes CASSEVYEQYF.

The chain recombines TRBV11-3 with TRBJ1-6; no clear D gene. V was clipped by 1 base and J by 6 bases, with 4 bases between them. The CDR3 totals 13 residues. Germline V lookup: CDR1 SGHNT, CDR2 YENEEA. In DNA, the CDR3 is TGTGCCAGCAGCTTAGGGCTTAATTCACCCCTCCACTTT. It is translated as CASSLGLNSPLHF.

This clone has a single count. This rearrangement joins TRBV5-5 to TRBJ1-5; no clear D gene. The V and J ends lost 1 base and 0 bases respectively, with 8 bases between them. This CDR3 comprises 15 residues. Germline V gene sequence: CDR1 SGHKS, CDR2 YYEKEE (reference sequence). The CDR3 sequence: CASSLWEGSNQPQHF. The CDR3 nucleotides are TGTGCCAGCAGCTTGTGGGAGGGTAGCAATCAGCCCCAGCATTTT.

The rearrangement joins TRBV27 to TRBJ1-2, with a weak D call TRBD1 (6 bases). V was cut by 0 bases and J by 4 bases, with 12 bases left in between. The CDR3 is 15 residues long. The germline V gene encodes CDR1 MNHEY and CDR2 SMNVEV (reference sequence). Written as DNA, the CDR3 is TGTGCCAGCAGTTTATCGGGGGGGCACAGCTATGGCTACACCTTC. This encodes CASSLSGGHSYGYTF.

This CDR3 is CASRGWREAVTDTQYF. The CDR3, as DNA: TGTGCCAGCAGGGGTTGGCGGGAGGCTGTCACAGATACGCAGTATTTT. The V and J genes are TRBV2 and TRBJ2-3; 8 bases are a match to TRBD2. Losses at the gene ends were 6 bases for V and 2 bases for J; bases not matched to a gene: 10. The CDR3 is 16 residues long. Germline V gene sequence: CDR1 SNHLY, CDR2 FYNNEI.

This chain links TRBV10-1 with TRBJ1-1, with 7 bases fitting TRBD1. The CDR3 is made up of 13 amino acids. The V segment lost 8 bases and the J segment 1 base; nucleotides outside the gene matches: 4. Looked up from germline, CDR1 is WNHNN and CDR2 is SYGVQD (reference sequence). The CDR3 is CASRDSGNTEAFF. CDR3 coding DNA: TGCGCCAGCCGGGACAGCGGGAACACTGAAGCTTTCTTT.

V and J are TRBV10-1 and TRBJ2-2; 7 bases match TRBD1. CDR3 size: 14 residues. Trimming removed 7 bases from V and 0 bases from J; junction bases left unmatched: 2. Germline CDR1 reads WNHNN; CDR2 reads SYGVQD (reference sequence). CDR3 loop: CASTDRANTGELFF. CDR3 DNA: TGCGCCAGCACCGACAGGGCGAACACCGGGGAGCTGTTTTTT.

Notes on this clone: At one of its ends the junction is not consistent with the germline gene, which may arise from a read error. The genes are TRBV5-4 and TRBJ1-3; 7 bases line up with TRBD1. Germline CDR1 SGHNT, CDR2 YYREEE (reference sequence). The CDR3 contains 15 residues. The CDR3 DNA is TGTGCCAGCAGCTTGCAACAGGGGTCTGCAAACACCATATATTTT. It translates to CASSLQQGSANTIYF.